What follows are 29 T cell receptor beta chains derived from one specimen sequenced in a study of radiotherapy plus CTLA-4 blockade in lung cancer. The repertoire was sequenced with immunoSEQ multiplex PCR; TCRdb's copy has only in-frame clones and lacks some. The sample comprises tens of thousands of clones, around 75% of which are singletons, and 6.5% to 10% rests with the top ten. Sequencing used peripheral blood, obtained from a patient treated with radiotherapy plus ipilimumab. The receptor source for this set is a human donor with non-small cell lung cancer who had a complete response to radiotherapy plus ipilimumab.

This clone was observed a handful of times. V is TRBV7-9 and J is TRBJ2-2; 7 nucleotides agree with TRBD2. Trimming at V came to 7 bases and at J to 0 bases, leaving 8 bases not matched to a gene. CDR1 and CDR2 from the germline V gene are SEHNR and FQNEAQ (reference sequence). The CDR3 contains 16 residues. CDR3 loop: CASTPPGGSNTGELFF. The CDR3 DNA reads TGTGCCAGCACACCCCCCGGGGGGTCGAACACCGGGGAGCTGTTTTTT.

This clone was counted only a few times. The chain combines TRBV6-5 with TRBJ1-5; the D gene is possibly TRBD1 (5 bases). The CDR3 consists of 14 residues. V lost 6 bases, J lost 2 bases, and 11 bases lay in between. CDR1 and CDR2 from the germline V gene are MNHEY and SVGAGI. Here the CDR3 reads CASRGGGGNQPQHF. The CDR3 bases are TGTGCCAGCAGGGGGGGAGGCGGCAATCAGCCCCAGCATTTT.

The chain links TRBV10-3 to TRBJ1-5; no firm D call. CDR1 and CDR2 (germline): ENHRY, SYGVKD. Trimming cost V 2 bases and J 5 bases, with 7 bases left between them. The CDR3 loop spans 13 amino acids. The DNA for the CDR3 is TGTGCCATCAGTGAGGAAGAGGATCAGCCCCAGCATTTT. Amino acids: CAISEEEDQPQHF.

The V and J genes are TRBV18 and TRBJ1-2; TRBD1 is a possible D gene (5 bases). Germline CDR1 and CDR2: KGHSH and LQKENI. There are 16 residues in the CDR3. The ends were cut back, 1 base at V and 3 bases at J, with 15 bases in the middle. The CDR3 sequence is CASSPRNGGADYGYTF. CDR3 DNA sequence: TGTGCCAGCTCACCACGTAATGGAGGGGCTGACTATGGCTACACCTTC.

The chain combines TRBV4-1 with TRBJ1-6, with D hard to call. Deletions cut 1 base from V and 9 bases from J, with 10 bases between. From germline, CDR1 is MGHRA and CDR2 YSYEKL. The CDR3 is 14 amino acids. DNA for the CDR3: TGCGCCAGCAGCCAAGTCCTTAAGCCTTCACCCCTCCACTTT. Amino acids: CASSQVLKPSPLHF.

The genes are TRBV7-9 and TRBJ2-1, with 8 bases fitting TRBD2. The germline gives CDR1 SEHNR, CDR2 FQNEAQ (reference sequence). This CDR3 is built from 17 residues. The junction had 8 bases not matched to a gene; V was cut back by 2 bases and J by 2 bases. The CDR3 DNA is TGTGCCAGCAGCTTATCATCCGGGACTAGGGCCTACAATGAGCAGTTCTTC. Protein sequence: CASSLSSGTRAYNEQFF.

This clone is a singleton in its sample. The genes are TRBV5-8 and TRBJ2-2; possibly TRBD1 for D (6 bases). Germline V gene lookup returns CDR1 SGHTS and CDR2 YDEGEE. V lost 0 bases to trimming and J lost 1 base, with 13 bases between them. The CDR3 extends over 17 amino acids. In DNA, the CDR3 is TGTGCCAGCAGCTTGGCCCCAGGGGTCTGGAACACCGGGGAGCTGTTTTTT. As protein: CASSLAPGVWNTGELFF.

The genes are TRBV19 and TRBJ1-1; TRBD1 is a possible D gene (5 bases). CDR1 LNHDA and CDR2 SQIVND come from the germline V gene (reference sequence). There are 16 residues in the CDR3. V lost 3 bases and J lost 0, with 14 bases in between. CDR3 nucleotide sequence: TGTGCCAGTAGTATGGTCACGACAGAAATGAACACTGAAGCTTTCTTT. It translates to CASSMVTTEMNTEAFF.

The rearrangement joins TRBV5-1 to TRBJ1-4, with no clear D. Germline values: CDR1 SGHRS, CDR2 YFSETQ. The CDR3 sequence is 14 residues long. Trimming left V 4 bases short and J 5 bases short, with 12 bases between. The CDR3 sequence is CASSLGERNEKLFF. CDR3 bases: TGCGCCAGCAGCCTCGGTGAACGAAATGAAAAACTGTTTTTT.

This clone appeared a few times. This sequence joins TRBV4-3 and TRBJ2-7; D perhaps matches TRBD1 (6 bases). Germline values: CDR1 LGHNA, CDR2 YSLEER. Trimming removed 2 bases from V and 3 bases from J, with 14 bases in between. This CDR3 contains 15 residues. The CDR3, as DNA: TGCGCCAGCAGCCAACAGACCGGGACAATCTACGAGCAGTACTTC. It encodes CASSQQTGTIYEQYF.

This clone was counted once. The CDR3 spells CASIGTETSYNEQFF. The CDR3 region has the DNA TGTGCCAGCATTGGGACAGAGACTTCCTACAATGAGCAGTTCTTC. The chain combines TRBV2 with TRBJ2-1, with 7 nucleotides matching TRBD1. The CDR3 runs 15 residues. Per the germline V gene, CDR1 is SNHLY and CDR2 is FYNNEI. J was trimmed by 1 base and V by 7 bases; bases with no gene match: 7. Complete variable domain (other parts from reference TRBV2 and TRBJ2-1): EPEVTQTPSHQVTQMGQEVILRCVPISNHLYFYWYRQILGQKVEFLVSFYNNEISEKSEIFDDQFSVERPDGSNFTLKIRSTKLEDSAMYFCASIGTETSYNEQFFGPGTRLTVL.

J is TRBJ2-1 and V is TRBV19, with 8 bases that match TRBD1. CDR3 length equals 15 residues. Germline V gives CDR1 LNHDA, CDR2 SQIVND (reference sequence). V lost 3 bases to trimming and J lost 2 bases; unmatched junction nucleotides: 3. CDR3 sequence reads: CASSMGTGPYNEQFF. CDR3 nucleotides: TGTGCCAGTAGTATGGGGACAGGTCCCTACAATGAGCAGTTCTTC.

This clone has just a few counts. The chain couples TRBV27 to TRBJ2-7; TRBD2 might be the D (6 bases). The germline V gene has CDR1 MNHEY and CDR2 SMNVEV (reference sequence). The CDR3 length is 15 residues. V was cut by 6 bases and J by 12 bases, with 27 bases left in between. As DNA, the CDR3 is TGTGCCAGCAGCGTTAAGAGGGGACTTACCCACTCTCGGTACGTC. It specifies CASSVKRGLTHSRYV.

V and J are TRBV28 and TRBJ2-7; 8 bases agree with TRBD1. The trim removed 3 bases at V and 7 bases at J, leaving 5 bases unmatched. The germline gives CDR1 MDHEN, CDR2 SYDVKM. The CDR3 contains 13 residues. The CDR3 here is CASSLGDRGEQYV. CDR3 bases: TGTGCCAGCAGTTTGGGAGACAGGGGAGAGCAGTACGTC.

V usage is TRBV2 and J usage is TRBJ2-3; D perhaps matches TRBD1 (6 bases). The CDR3 spans 14 residues. V was trimmed by 4 bases and J by 0 bases, leaving 8 bases between them. Per the germline V gene, CDR1 is SNHLY and CDR2 is FYNNEI. The CDR3 DNA reads as TGTGCCAGCAGTGCACAGGGTAGCACAGATACGCAGTATTTT. Its translation is CASSAQGSTDTQYF.

The chain joins TRBV2 to TRBJ1-1; TRBD1 aligns across 8 bases. This CDR3 has 14 residues. J lost 8 bases, V lost 6 bases, and 11 bases had no gene match. Germline V gene sequence: CDR1 SNHLY, CDR2 FYNNEI. CDR3 sequence: CASSIQGVVTEAFF. The CDR3 DNA follows: TGTGCCAGCAGCATACAGGGGGTCGTTACCGAAGCTTTCTTT.

The V and J genes are TRBV18 and TRBJ1-2; the D is unclear. Germline V gene data show CDR1 as KGHSH and CDR2 as LQKENI. The germline V and J ends were trimmed by 3 bases and 9 bases, with 14 bases remaining between them. CDR3 length: 13 amino acids. CDR3 sequence: CASSPRVSDSYTF. As DNA, the CDR3 is TGTGCCAGCTCACCGCGGGTGAGCGATAGCTACACCTTC.

The chain couples TRBV5-1 to TRBJ2-6, with TRBD1 identical over 9 bases. Germline assignment: CDR1 SGHRS and CDR2 YFSETQ. This CDR3 has 21 amino acids. V lost 3 bases to trimming and J lost 0 bases; unmatched junction nucleotides: 16. The CDR3 here is CASSSPGTGTSKGSGANVLTF. The DNA for the CDR3 is TGCGCCAGCAGCTCCCCCGGGACAGGGACGAGCAAAGGCTCTGGGGCCAACGTCCTGACTTTC.

This chain links TRBV19 with TRBJ2-2; TRBD2 matches 11 bases. Germline trimming cut 5 bases from V and 2 bases from J; bases unmatched to any gene: 10. Germline assignment: CDR1 LNHDA and CDR2 SQIVND (reference sequence). This CDR3 contains 18 residues. In DNA form, the CDR3 reads TGTGCCAGTAGTGTAACACCTCTAGCGGGGGGAAACACCGGGGAGCTGTTTTTT. Translating gives CASSVTPLAGGNTGELFF.

The chain employs TRBV5-1 and TRBJ2-1, with a possible D match to TRBD2 (6 bases). The V end was cut by 4 bases, the J end by 9 bases, with 17 bases between. CDR1 SGHRS and CDR2 YFSETQ come from the germline V gene. The CDR3 is 14 amino acids. CDR3 region: CASSPRENGGEQFF. The CDR3, as DNA: TGCGCCAGCAGCCCTCGGGAGAACGGAGGTGAGCAGTTCTTC.

This rearrangement joins TRBV27 to TRBJ2-7, with 7 bases fitting TRBD2. The CDR3 is 14 amino acids. V lost 5 bases and J lost 2; bases outside the gene matches: 6. Looked up from germline, CDR1 is MNHEY and CDR2 is SMNVEV (reference sequence). The CDR3 protein is CASSGQRETYEQYV. The CDR3 DNA sequence: TGTGCCAGCAGTGGCCAGCGGGAAACCTACGAGCAGTACGTC.

CDR3 nucleotides: TGTGCCAGCAGCAGCACGGGGTTCCAAAACATTCAGTACTTC. Its translation: CASSSTGFQNIQYF. The chain recombines TRBV6-1 with TRBJ2-4, with D possibly being TRBD2 (5 bases). The V and J ends lost 6 bases and 5 bases respectively, with 14 bases between them. CDR3 length equals 14 residues. The germline V gene has CDR1 MNHNS and CDR2 SASEGT.

This CDR3 reads CASSWGDGRPDRAEAFF. DNA of the CDR3: TGTGCCAGCAGCTGGGGGGATGGACGTCCAGATAGGGCTGAAGCTTTCTTT. The chain is built from TRBV5-4 and TRBJ1-1, with D maybe TRBD1 (5 bases). This CDR3 is 17 amino acids long. V was shortened by 3 bases and J by 6 bases, with 24 bases between the two germline ends. Germline-derived CDR1 and CDR2 are SGHNT and YYREEE (reference sequence).

This rearrangement joins TRBV19 to TRBJ1-3; D may be TRBD1 (6 bases). The CDR3 is 15 amino acids. V lost 2 bases to trimming and J lost 4 bases, with 12 bases between them. Germline V CDR1 and CDR2: LNHDA, SQIVND (reference sequence). The CDR3 protein is CASSITKDRGNTIYF. CDR3 in DNA: TGTGCCAGTAGTATAACCAAAGACAGGGGAAACACCATATATTTT.

The chain uses TRBV11-3 and TRBJ1-6, with 8 bases identical to TRBD1. The CDR3 is made up of 13 amino acids. CDR1 SGHNT and CDR2 YENEEA come from the germline V gene. Trimming took 8 bases from V and 8 from J; bases not matched to a gene: 5. The CDR3 loop reads CASQTGVYSPLHF. CDR3 DNA sequence: TGTGCCAGCCAGACAGGGGTCTATTCACCCCTCCACTTT. Together with reference TRBV11-3 and TRBJ1-6, the CDR3 gives the full variable domain: EAGVVQSPRYKIIEKKQPVAFWCNPISGHNTLYWYLQNLGQGPELLIRYENEEAVDDSQLPKDRFSAERLKGVDSTLKIQPAELGDSAVYLCASQTGVYSPLHFGNGTRLTVT.

The chain has TRBV12-5 and TRBJ2-7; 7 nucleotides align to TRBD1. The junction had 11 bases not matched to a gene; V was cut back by 3 bases and J by 3 bases. The CDR3 has 16 residues. CDR1 and CDR2 (germline): LGHNT, FRNRAP. CDR3: CASGFPGTVRSYEQYF. DNA of the CDR3: TGTGCTAGTGGTTTCCCCGGGACAGTACGAAGCTACGAGCAGTACTTC. The variable domain in full, completed from reference TRBV12-5 and TRBJ2-7, reads DARVTQTPRHKVTEMGQEVTMRCQPILGHNTVFWYRQTMMQGLELLAYFRNRAPLDDSGMPKDRFSAEMPDATLATLKIQPSEPRDSAVYFCASGFPGTVRSYEQYFGPGTRLTVT.

The CDR3 nucleotides read TGCAGCGTTGGGGAGAGCGGCACTAGCACAGATACGCAGTATTTT. This codes for CSVGESGTSTDTQYF. The chain recombines TRBV29-1 with TRBJ2-3; D possibly corresponds to TRBD2 (5 bases). CDR1 and CDR2 from the germline V gene are SQVTM and ANQGSEA. The CDR3 length is 15 residues. V was clipped by 4 bases and J by 0 bases, with 14 bases between them.

J is TRBJ2-1 and V is TRBV19; a possible D gene is TRBD2 (6 bases). V was trimmed by 3 bases and J by 0 bases, leaving 21 bases between them. The CDR3 has 19 amino acids. CDR1 LNHDA and CDR2 SQIVND come from the germline V gene (reference sequence). As DNA, the CDR3 is TGTGCCAGTAGTATCTGGGACTCCTTTGTACGCAGCTCCTACAATGAGCAGTTCTTC. This codes for CASSIWDSFVRSSYNEQFF. The variable domain in full, completed from reference TRBV19 and TRBJ2-1, reads DGGITQSPKYLFRKEGQNVTLSCEQNLNHDAMYWYRQDPGQGLRLIYYSQIVNDFQKGDIAEGYSVSREKKESFPLTVTSAQKNPTAFYLCASSIWDSFVRSSYNEQFFGPGTRLTVL.

The chain links TRBV30 to TRBJ2-3, with a tentative D call TRBD2 (5 bases). This CDR3 comprises 15 residues. Germline assignment: CDR1 GTSNPN and CDR2 SVGIG (reference sequence). V was clipped by 2 bases and J by 2 bases, with 14 bases between them. CDR3 in DNA: TGTGCCTGGAGTATGAGCGGACTCCCCACAGATACGCAGTATTTT. This encodes CAWSMSGLPTDTQYF.